The clone carrying this T cell receptor beta chain appeared many times. The source of the sample is a study of neurological immune-mediated disorders. Trimming shortened V by 2 bases and J by 4 bases, and 11 bases separated the two germline ends. CDR3 length: 14 amino acids. Germline V gene data show CDR1 as SNHLY and CDR2 as FYNNEI. TCRdb fed the 5' RACE reads into MiXCR, producing one record per CDR3 protein. The table shows roughly 80,000 distinct CDR3 sequences, with more than 15% occurring only once. The rearrangement links TRBV2 to TRBJ2-5; D possibly matches TRBD1 or TRBD2 (6 bases each). Input material: PBMCs. The receptor was isolated from a middle-aged woman in good health. CDR3 residues: CASSEFRGGETQYF. DNA of the CDR3: TGTGCCAGCAGTGAATTCAGGGGAGGAGAGACCCAGTACTTC.